This T cell receptor beta chain was recovered during a study of T cell responses to AZD1222 COVID-19 vaccine. The table came from immunoSEQ multiplex PCR; TCRdb's copy has only in-frame clones and leaves some out. In the table there are around 84,000 clones, 92% of which are singletons. Sequences were derived from peripheral blood, sampled on day 0 of MenACWY control vaccination. The TCR was taken from an adult in good health.

The CDR3 DNA reads TGTGCCAGCAGTCCAGGGGACGGTGGAAACACCATATATTTT. Translated, it gives CASSPGDGGNTIYF. V and J are TRBV6-5 and TRBJ1-3, with D possibly being TRBD1 (6 bases). Germline loops: CDR1 MNHEY, CDR2 SVGAGI. CDR3 length: 14 amino acids. Trimming shortened V by 5 bases and J by 3 bases, and 11 bases separated the two germline ends.